These 14 T cell receptor beta chains were all obtained from the same sample, sequenced in a study of blood T cell repertoires in COVID-19. The repertoire was sequenced with immunoSEQ multiplex PCR; TCRdb's copy has only in-frame clones and lacks some. Of approximately 260,000 clones detected, roughly 89% appear once; the ten largest clones hold around 1.9%. Sequencing used peripheral blood. The source is a woman aged 55 to 70 with COVID-19, enrolled during active disease.

This chain connects TRBV4-1 to TRBJ2-3, with 7 nucleotides matching TRBD2. The ends lost 0 bases at V and 0 bases at J; junction bases unmatched: 6. The CDR3 length is 17 residues. CDR1 and CDR2 from the germline V gene are MGHRA and YSYEKL. The CDR3 nucleotides are TGCGCCAGCAGCCAAGATGGGGGGGGTACGAGCACAGATACGCAGTATTTT. It encodes CASSQDGGGTSTDTQYF.

V and J are TRBV11-2 and TRBJ1-1; tentative D call: TRBD1 (5 bases). V was cut by 2 bases and J by 5 bases, with 15 bases left in between. The V gene's germline CDR1 is SGHAT and CDR2 FQNNGV. This CDR3 spans 15 amino acids. CDR3 sequence (DNA): TGTGCCAGCAGCTTAATTTTCAGGGAGGGGACTGAAGCTTTCTTT. It specifies CASSLIFREGTEAFF.

The V call is TRBV5-1, the J call TRBJ1-1; TRBD1 agrees at 8 bases. With 0 bases clipped from V and 6 bases from J, the junction kept 1 base outside the gene matches. Germline loops: CDR1 SGHRS, CDR2 YFSETQ. The CDR3 has 13 residues. The CDR3 region has the DNA TGCGCCAGCAGCTTGGGACAGGGGTCTGAAGCTTTCTTT. It translates to CASSLGQGSEAFF. Based on the CDR3 plus reference TRBV5-1 and TRBJ1-1, the full variable domain is KAGVTQTPRYLIKTRGQQVTLSCSPISGHRSVSWYQQTPGQGLQFLFEYFSETQRNKGNFPGRFSGRQFSNSRSEMNVSTLELGDSALYLCASSLGQGSEAFFGQGTRLTVV.

J is TRBJ1-1 and V is TRBV9, with 8 nucleotides matching TRBD1. This CDR3 is 15 amino acids long. V dropped 3 bases and J dropped 1; count of bases not matched to a gene: 5. CDR1 is SGDLS, CDR2 YYNGEE, per germline. CDR3 DNA: TGTGCCAGCAGCGCGCACGGACAGGGGAACACTGAAGCTTTCTTT. This gives the protein CASSAHGQGNTEAFF.

V is TRBV25-1 and J is TRBJ2-2; TRBD1 is a possible D gene (5 bases). CDR3 length equals 17 residues. The germline V and J ends were trimmed by 7 bases and 1 base, with 19 bases remaining between them. Germline V CDR1 and CDR2: MGHDK, SYGVNS. The CDR3 spells CASTTGGPGKNTGELFF. The CDR3 region has the DNA TGTGCCAGCACCACAGGTGGGCCCGGAAAGAACACCGGGGAGCTGTTTTTT.

The chain joins TRBV2 to TRBJ1-2; 9 bases agree with TRBD1. After removal of 8 bases from V and 7 bases from J, the junction contained 5 bases not matched to a gene. The CDR3 extends over 12 amino acids. Germline CDR1 and CDR2: SNHLY and FYNNEI. The CDR3 nucleotides are TGTGCCAGCGGGACAGGGAGGGTTGGCTACACCTTC. Protein: CASGTGRVGYTF.

This chain joins TRBV10-3 and TRBJ2-1, with TRBD1 identical over 8 bases. The germline gives CDR1 ENHRY, CDR2 SYGVKD. The V and J ends lost 0 bases and 3 bases, in that order; junction bases with no gene match: 7. This CDR3 contains 17 residues. The CDR3 coding sequence is TGTGCCATCAGTGAGTCAGACCGGGACAGGTACTACAATGAGCAGTTCTTC. It codes for CAISESDRDRYYNEQFF.

The sample holds one count of this clone. The chain combines TRBV2 with TRBJ2-2; maybe TRBD1 (6 bases). V gave up 2 bases and J gave up 0 bases, with 10 bases separating them. The CDR3 covers 16 residues. CDR1 is SNHLY, CDR2 FYNNEI, per germline. The CDR3 DNA follows: TGTGCCAGCAGTGAATTGGGACATTCGAACACCGGGGAGCTGTTTTTT. Its translation is CASSELGHSNTGELFF.

The chain links TRBV5-1 to TRBJ1-6; D unresolved. V lost 2 bases to trimming and J lost 4 bases, with 13 bases between them. Per germline, CDR1 SGHRS and CDR2 YFSETQ. The CDR3 runs 16 residues. CDR3 sequence: CASSFAEVKYNSPLHF. For the CDR3, the DNA is TGCGCCAGCAGCTTCGCAGAGGTTAAGTATAATTCACCCCTCCACTTT.

The chain recombines TRBV5-4 with TRBJ1-4; weak D call: TRBD1 (5 bases). Looked up from germline, CDR1 is SGHNT and CDR2 is YYREEE (reference sequence). Trimming stripped 4 bases from V and 5 bases from J, with 15 bases between. The CDR3 loop spans 15 amino acids. CDR3 residues: CASSPRGRGNEKLFF. As DNA, the CDR3 is TGTGCCAGCAGCCCCCGAGGGCGGGGGAATGAAAAACTGTTTTTT.

The chain employs TRBV6-5 and TRBJ1-1; TRBD1 aligns across 7 bases. The CDR3 runs to 13 residues. Germline lookup yields CDR1 MNHEY and CDR2 SVGAGI. V shed 5 bases, J shed 4 bases, and the junction held 4 bases outside the gene matches. In DNA form, the CDR3 reads TGTGCCAGCAGTCTACAGGGGCTCACTGAAGCTTTCTTT. Its translation is CASSLQGLTEAFF.

The chain recombines TRBV28 with TRBJ2-7, with TRBD1 as a possible D gene (6 bases). This CDR3 region has 14 residues. The V end was cut by 6 bases, the J end by 2 bases, with 14 bases between. Germline values: CDR1 MDHEN, CDR2 SYDVKM. CDR3 region: CASRGAGDPYEQYF. CDR3 sequence (DNA): TGTGCCAGCAGAGGGGCAGGGGATCCCTACGAGCAGTACTTC. Using reference TRBV28 and TRBJ2-7 for the parts outside the CDR3, the full variable domain is DVKVTQSSRYLVKRTGEKVFLECVQDMDHENMFWYRQDPGLGLRLIYFSYDVKMKEKGDIPEGYSVSREKKERFSLILESASTNQTSMYLCASRGAGDPYEQYFGPGTRLTVT.

V is TRBV18 and J is TRBJ2-5; the D gene is possibly TRBD2 (6 bases). Deletions cut 4 bases from V and 5 bases from J, with 8 bases between. Per germline, CDR1 KGHSH and CDR2 LQKENI. The length of the CDR3 is 12 residues. CDR3 sequence reads: CASSQAGETQYF. The CDR3 DNA reads TGTGCCAGCTCACAGGCGGGGGAGACCCAGTACTTC.

This chain connects TRBV27 to TRBJ1-2; tentatively, D is TRBD1 (6 bases). CDR1 and CDR2 from the germline V gene are MNHEY and SMNVEV (reference sequence). Trimming pared 3 bases from V and 5 bases from J, leaving 16 bases between. The CDR3 contains 15 residues. The CDR3 sequence is CASSLERGGGYGYTF. The CDR3 nucleotides read TGTGCCAGCAGTTTGGAGCGCGGGGGCGGGTATGGCTACACCTTC.